The 29 T cell receptor beta chains below were found in one sample sequenced in a study of shared clonotypes between healthy human individuals. Some clones are missing from TCRdb's copy, which holds only in-frame ones; the method was immunoSEQ multiplex PCR. The table includes some 2.3 million clones, 85% to 95% detected once. The material sequenced was naive CD4+ T cells from PBMCs. As to subset: CD45RA+ positively selected. These receptors were obtained from a man aged 18-30 years in good health. Some clones in this sample may be carry-over from other donors' samples.

The J gene is TRBJ1-1, the V gene TRBV5-1, with 7 bases aligning to TRBD1. The CDR3 is made up of 16 amino acids. Germline loops: CDR1 SGHRS, CDR2 YFSETQ. Trimming at V came to 4 bases and at J to 8 bases, leaving 17 bases not matched to a gene. This chain's CDR3 is CASSPYVGASGGEAFF. In nucleotides, the CDR3 is TGCGCCAGCAGCCCGTATGTAGGTGCGTCAGGGGGGGAAGCTTTCTTT.

In its sample, this clone was seen once. The chain recombines TRBV4-1 with TRBJ2-3, with D perhaps TRBD1 or TRBD2 (5 bases each). CDR3 length equals 15 residues. Trimming took off 1 base at V and 8 bases at J, with 16 bases between the two ends. Looked up from germline, CDR1 is MGHRA and CDR2 is YSYEKL. CDR3 nucleotides: TGCGCCAGCAGCCAAGTAGCAGGGACCCCCGCTACGCAGTATTTT. It yields the protein CASSQVAGTPATQYF.

The chain combines TRBV5-1 with TRBJ2-1; D may be TRBD2 (6 bases). V was clipped by 1 base and J by 8 bases, with 13 bases between them. Germline assignment: CDR1 SGHRS and CDR2 YFSETQ. The CDR3 runs 14 residues. CDR3 nucleotides: TGCGCCAGCAGCTTGCGTATCCCGGGGGATGAGCAGTTCTTC. As protein: CASSLRIPGDEQFF. Full variable domain (remainder filled in from reference TRBV5-1 and TRBJ2-1): KAGVTQTPRYLIKTRGQQVTLSCSPISGHRSVSWYQQTPGQGLQFLFEYFSETQRNKGNFPGRFSGRQFSNSRSEMNVSTLELGDSALYLCASSLRIPGDEQFFGPGTRLTVL.

The chain recombines TRBV29-1 with TRBJ2-2; the D is unclear. CDR1 and CDR2 from the germline V gene are SQVTM and ANQGSEA. V was cut by 5 bases and J by 5 bases, with 6 bases left in between. The CDR3 is 11 residues long. The CDR3, as DNA: TGCAGCGTTAAGAGGACCGGGGAGCTGTTTTTT. Amino acid sequence: CSVKRTGELFF.

This clone has just one count. The CDR3 spells CASSPPIPNTGELFF. The CDR3 nucleotides are TGTGCCAGCTCACCCCCTATCCCGAACACCGGGGAGCTGTTTTTT. The chain joins TRBV18 to TRBJ2-2, with D hard to call. From germline, CDR1 is KGHSH and CDR2 LQKENI. CDR3 size: 15 residues. Trimming removed 3 bases from V and 0 bases from J, with 8 bases in between.

This chain joins TRBV10-3 and TRBJ1-4; D remains ambiguous. Germline V gene sequence: CDR1 ENHRY, CDR2 SYGVKD. Trimming left V 0 bases short and J 0 bases short, with 5 bases between. The CDR3 has 15 amino acids. CDR3 in amino acids: CAISESYATNEKLFF. The CDR3 nucleotides read TGTGCCATCAGTGAGTCTTATGCAACTAATGAAAAACTGTTTTTT.

This chain links TRBV30 with TRBJ2-7; 10 bases fit TRBD1. Germline CDR1 reads GTSNPN; CDR2 reads SVGIG (reference sequence). The CDR3 covers 14 residues. After removal of 2 bases from V and 2 bases from J, the junction contained 3 bases not matched to a gene. This CDR3 reads CAWSWGQGTYEQYF. CDR3 nucleotides: TGTGCCTGGAGTTGGGGACAGGGGACCTACGAGCAGTACTTC.

This clone was counted a single time. The genes are TRBV6-5 and TRBJ1-1; 7 nucleotides match TRBD1. In germline, CDR1 is MNHEY, CDR2 SVGAGI. The CDR3 extends over 14 amino acids. Trimming at V came to 8 bases and at J to 1 base, leaving 7 bases not matched to a gene. CDR3 amino acids: CASYNRGGNTEAFF. The CDR3, as DNA: TGTGCCAGCTACAACAGGGGCGGGAACACTGAAGCTTTCTTT.

The chain couples TRBV28 to TRBJ2-7; D is tentatively TRBD1 or TRBD2 (6 bases each). V was pared by 10 bases and J by 5 bases, with 21 bases between. The CDR3 is 14 residues long. Germline CDR1 MDHEN, CDR2 SYDVKM. CDR3: CAILHAGGLDEQYF. CDR3 DNA sequence: TGTGCCATCCTCCATGCCGGGGGCCTCGACGAGCAGTACTTC.

This chain connects TRBV11-2 to TRBJ2-3; no definite D call. This CDR3 spans 15 amino acids. Germline loops: CDR1 SGHAT, CDR2 FQNNGV. Trimming removed 4 bases from V and 0 bases from J, with 11 bases in between. Here the CDR3 reads CASSSDGRSTDTQYF. The DNA of the CDR3 is TGTGCCAGCAGCTCCGACGGGCGAAGCACAGATACGCAGTATTTT.

The V gene is TRBV9, the J gene TRBJ2-7, with 13 positions matching TRBD2. V shed 4 bases and J 2 bases; nucleotides not matched to a gene: 12. Germline assignment: CDR1 SGDLS and CDR2 YYNGEE. CDR3 length equals 18 residues. CDR3 region: CASSPDRGLAGPPYEQYF. In nucleotides, the CDR3 is TGTGCCAGCAGCCCGGACAGGGGACTAGCGGGACCCCCCTACGAGCAGTACTTC.

This rearrangement joins TRBV19 to TRBJ2-1, with 8 bases matching TRBD1. The V gene end was trimmed by 5 bases and the J gene end by 0 bases; junction bases not matched to a gene: 9. CDR3 length equals 17 residues. Germline V lookup: CDR1 LNHDA, CDR2 SQIVND (reference sequence). CDR3 coding DNA: TGTGCCAGTAGTCCCTTCCGACAGGGGAGCTCCTACAATGAGCAGTTCTTC. Protein product: CASSPFRQGSSYNEQFF. Full variable domain (rest looked up from reference TRBV19 and TRBJ2-1): DGGITQSPKYLFRKEGQNVTLSCEQNLNHDAMYWYRQDPGQGLRLIYYSQIVNDFQKGDIAEGYSVSREKKESFPLTVTSAQKNPTAFYLCASSPFRQGSSYNEQFFGPGTRLTVL.

V and J are TRBV6-5 and TRBJ1-1; D is ambiguous. The V gene's germline CDR1 is MNHEY and CDR2 SVGAGI. The V end lost 5 bases, the J end lost 8 bases, and 12 bases lay between the germline ends. The length of the CDR3 is 12 residues. The CDR3 reads CASSRGRAEAFF. In DNA form, the CDR3 reads TGTGCCAGCAGTCGAGGACGAGCCGAAGCTTTCTTT.

This clone was detected once. V is TRBV28 and J is TRBJ1-5, with 8 bases aligning to TRBD1. Germline trimming cut 5 bases from V and 4 bases from J; bases unmatched to any gene: 7. Germline V gene data show CDR1 as MDHEN and CDR2 as SYDVKM. The CDR3 extends over 15 amino acids. The CDR3 here is CASSNRGAMNQPQHF. The CDR3 nucleotides are TGTGCCAGCAGTAACAGGGGGGCGATGAATCAGCCCCAGCATTTT. The entire variable domain, with the rest obtained from reference TRBV28 and TRBJ1-5, is as follows: DVKVTQSSRYLVKRTGEKVFLECVQDMDHENMFWYRQDPGLGLRLIYFSYDVKMKEKGDIPEGYSVSREKKERFSLILESASTNQTSMYLCASSNRGAMNQPQHFGDGTRLSIL.

This clone came up once. V is TRBV5-6 and J is TRBJ2-2; TRBD1 matches at 9 bases. CDR1 SGHDT and CDR2 YYEEEE come from the germline V gene. This CDR3 contains 17 residues. The V segment lost 3 bases and the J segment 6 bases; nucleotides outside the gene matches: 12. CDR3 sequence reads: CASSSPGTGRDPGELFF. CDR3 nucleotide sequence: TGTGCCAGCAGCTCTCCCGGGACAGGGAGGGATCCCGGGGAGCTGTTTTTT. Drawing the rest from reference TRBV5-6 and TRBJ2-2, the complete variable domain is DAGVTQSPTHLIKTRGQQVTLRCSPKSGHDTVSWYQQALGQGPQFIFQYYEEEERQRGNFPDRFSGHQFPNYSSELNVNALLLGDSALYLCASSSPGTGRDPGELFFGEGSRLTVL.

The rearrangement uses TRBV29-1 and TRBJ2-7; 10 positions match TRBD1. Germline V lookup: CDR1 SQVTM, CDR2 ANQGSEA. J was trimmed by 1 base and V by 4 bases; bases with no gene match: 7. This CDR3 comprises 15 residues. The CDR3 loop is CSVGGPGQGSYEQYF. CDR3 nucleotide sequence: TGCAGCGTTGGGGGACCGGGACAGGGGTCCTACGAGCAGTACTTC.

CDR3 loop: CASSTQGTEKEKLFF. The CDR3, as DNA: TGCGCCAGCAGCACCCAGGGCACGGAAAAGGAAAAACTGTTTTTT. V is TRBV5-1 and J is TRBJ1-4; a weak D match, TRBD1 (5 bases). CDR1 and CDR2 from the germline V gene are SGHRS and YFSETQ. V was cut by 4 bases and J by 8 bases, with 18 bases left in between. The CDR3 is made up of 15 amino acids. The full variable domain, rest sourced from reference TRBV5-1 and TRBJ1-4, is KAGVTQTPRYLIKTRGQQVTLSCSPISGHRSVSWYQQTPGQGLQFLFEYFSETQRNKGNFPGRFSGRQFSNSRSEMNVSTLELGDSALYLCASSTQGTEKEKLFFGSGTQLSVL.

For this clone: The same CDR3 can be traced to other DNA sequences in this sample. The rearrangement links TRBV5-4 to TRBJ2-5, with 7 bases lining up with TRBD2. The CDR3 consists of 13 residues. Germline-derived CDR1 and CDR2 are SGHNT and YYREEE (reference sequence). The V segment lost 4 bases and the J segment 2 bases; nucleotides outside the gene matches: 2. Here the CDR3 DNA reads TGTGCCAGCAGCCTGGGACTACAAGAGACCCAGTACTTC. It translates to CASSLGLQETQYF. The variable domain in full, completed from reference TRBV5-4 and TRBJ2-5, reads ETGVTQSPTHLIKTRGQQVTLRCSSQSGHNTVSWYQQALGQGPQFIFQYYREEENGRGNFPPRFSGLQFPNYSSELNVNALELDDSALYLCASSLGLQETQYFGPGTRLLVL.

The chain recombines TRBV2 with TRBJ2-1; TRBD2 matches at 12 bases. The V gene end was trimmed by 2 bases and the J gene end by 9 bases; junction bases not matched to a gene: 8. CDR3 size: 16 residues. Germline V gene data show CDR1 as SNHLY and CDR2 as FYNNEI. The CDR3 reads CASSEKSSGRALEQFF. CDR3 DNA: TGTGCCAGCAGTGAAAAGTCTAGCGGGAGGGCCCTTGAGCAGTTCTTC.

This chain links TRBV15 with TRBJ1-1; D is uncertain. Trimming stripped 4 bases from V and 5 bases from J, with 8 bases between. The CDR3 is 12 amino acids. Germline V gene lookup returns CDR1 LNHNV and CDR2 YYDKDF (reference sequence). CDR3 in amino acids: CATSKVGTEAFF. CDR3 in DNA: TGTGCCACCAGCAAGGTTGGGACTGAAGCTTTCTTT.

The rearrangement joins TRBV9 to TRBJ1-1; 9 positions match TRBD1. CDR3 length equals 15 residues. The germline gives CDR1 SGDLS, CDR2 YYNGEE. J was trimmed by 4 bases and V by 3 bases; bases with no gene match: 7. CDR3 region: CASSASGTGSTEAFF. CDR3 DNA sequence: TGTGCCAGCAGCGCCTCCGGGACAGGGAGCACTGAAGCTTTCTTT. The full variable domain, in which reference TRBV9 and TRBJ1-1 provide the parts outside the CDR3, is DSGVTQTPKHLITATGQRVTLRCSPRSGDLSVYWYQQSLDQGLQFLIQYYNGEERAKGNILERFSAQQFPDLHSELNLSSLELGDSALYFCASSASGTGSTEAFFGQGTRLTVV.

A word on this clone: Other DNA sequences in this specimen translate into the identical CDR3. The rearrangement links TRBV11-3 to TRBJ2-2, with unresolved D. Per the germline V gene, CDR1 is SGHNT and CDR2 is YENEEA. The CDR3 loop spans 13 amino acids. The V end was cut by 3 bases, the J end by 2 bases, with 4 bases between. The CDR3 here is CASSFRNTGELFF. The CDR3 DNA is TGTGCCAGCAGCTTCAGAAACACCGGGGAGCTGTTTTTT.

V and J are TRBV5-1 and TRBJ1-3, with D unclear. CDR1 and CDR2 from the germline V gene are SGHRS and YFSETQ. Trimming left V 0 bases short and J 8 bases short, with 15 bases between. This CDR3 has 15 residues. The CDR3 DNA reads TGCGCCAGCAGCTTGGCGGGCCTCGTGGCGGACACCATATATTTT. Translating it yields CASSLAGLVADTIYF.

The chain couples TRBV28 to TRBJ1-5; TRBD1 agrees at 10 bases. The CDR3 runs 19 residues. From germline, CDR1 is MDHEN and CDR2 SYDVKM. Trimming removed 5 bases from V and 2 bases from J; junction bases left unmatched: 15. The CDR3 DNA follows: TGTGCCAGCAGTGCCTCCGGGACAGGGGAAACGGATGGCAATCAGCCCCAGCATTTT. Amino acid sequence: CASSASGTGETDGNQPQHF.

This clone was seen more than once but under ten times. This same CDR3 is encoded by further DNA sequences in the sample. This chain links TRBV29-1 with TRBJ1-1; tentatively, D is TRBD1 (5 bases). The V end was cut by 6 bases, the J end by 1 base, with 9 bases between. The CDR3 runs 12 residues. Germline V gene sequence: CDR1 SQVTM, CDR2 ANQGSEA. CDR3 nucleotides: TGCAGCGTGGGACGTAGGAACACTGAAGCTTTCTTT. It codes for CSVGRRNTEAFF.

This clone was seen a few times. Within the sample, other DNA sequences also encode this same CDR3. The gene calls are TRBV5-1 and TRBJ2-2, with 11 nucleotides matching TRBD1. V lost 3 bases, J lost 5 bases, and 3 bases stayed unmatched. CDR1 and CDR2 (germline): SGHRS, YFSETQ. The CDR3 has 15 residues. In DNA, the CDR3 is TGCGCCAGCAGCTCCGGGACAGGGGGGACCGGGGAGCTGTTTTTT. Translating it yields CASSSGTGGTGELFF.

The CDR3 DNA sequence: TGTGCCAGCGTTGACAGGGCGTTCACTGAAGCTTTCTTT. It is translated as CASVDRAFTEAFF. The chain couples TRBV2 to TRBJ1-1; TRBD1 agrees at 7 bases. V lost 8 bases to trimming and J lost 4 bases; unmatched junction nucleotides: 7. CDR3 length: 13 residues. CDR1 is SNHLY, CDR2 FYNNEI, per germline.

This clone was seen just once. In DNA, the CDR3 is TGTGCCAGCAGTTTGGAGAGGACTGACAGGTCAGGCTATGGCTACACCTTC. Its protein product is CASSLERTDRSGYGYTF. The rearrangement uses TRBV28 and TRBJ1-2; tentative D call: TRBD1 (6 bases). V was shortened by 3 bases and J by 4 bases, with 21 bases between the two germline ends. CDR1 is MDHEN and CDR2 is SYDVKM in the germline V gene. The CDR3 is 17 residues long.

The chain links TRBV11-2 to TRBJ2-7; 9 nucleotides align to TRBD1. V gave up 5 bases and J gave up 2 bases; unmatched junction bases: 13. The CDR3 is 17 residues long. Germline loops: CDR1 SGHAT, CDR2 FQNNGV. In nucleotides, the CDR3 is TGTGCCAGCAGCCCCATTAAGCGGACAGGGGCGACCTACGAGCAGTACTTC. This sequence encodes CASSPIKRTGATYEQYF. Complete variable domain (other parts from reference TRBV11-2 and TRBJ2-7): EAGVAQSPRYKIIEKRQSVAFWCNPISGHATLYWYQQILGQGPKLLIQFQNNGVVDDSQLPKDRFSAERLKGVDSTLKIQPAKLEDSAVYLCASSPIKRTGATYEQYFGPGTRLTVT.